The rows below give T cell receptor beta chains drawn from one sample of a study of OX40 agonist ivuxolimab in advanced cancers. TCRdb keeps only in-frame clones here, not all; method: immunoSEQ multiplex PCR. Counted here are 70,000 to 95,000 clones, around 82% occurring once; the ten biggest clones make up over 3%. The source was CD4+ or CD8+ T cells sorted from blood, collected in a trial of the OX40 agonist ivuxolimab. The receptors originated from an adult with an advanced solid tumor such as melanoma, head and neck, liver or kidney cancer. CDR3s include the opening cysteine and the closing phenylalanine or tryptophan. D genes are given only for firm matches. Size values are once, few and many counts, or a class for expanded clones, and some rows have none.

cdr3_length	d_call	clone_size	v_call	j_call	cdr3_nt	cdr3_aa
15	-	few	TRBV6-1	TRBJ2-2	TGTGCCAGCAGTGCGCTAGGGGCGGGCACCGGGGAGCTGTTTTTT	CASSALGAGTGELFF
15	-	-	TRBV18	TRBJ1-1	TGTGCCAGCTCCCCGGCTAGGGAGAGGGGCACTGAAGCTTTCTTT	CASSPARERGTEAFF
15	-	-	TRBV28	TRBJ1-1	TGTGCCAGCAGTTTACTGACAGGTGGAAACACTGAAGCTTTCTTT	CASSLLTGGNTEAFF
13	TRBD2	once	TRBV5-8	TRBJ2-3	TGTGCCAGCAGCCGCGGACTAGTGGATACGCAGTATTTT	CASSRGLVDTQYF
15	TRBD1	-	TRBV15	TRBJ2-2	TGTGCCACCAGCAGAGGACAGGGGGCCACCGGGGAGCTGTTTTTT	CATSRGQGATGELFF
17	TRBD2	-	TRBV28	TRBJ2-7	TGTGCCAGCAGTTTGGGACTAGCGGGAGCCGGGGCCTACGAGCAGTACTTC	CASSLGLAGAGAYEQYF
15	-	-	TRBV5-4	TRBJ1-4	TGTGCCAGCAGCCACCCCGACCAGGATAATGAAAAACTGTTTTTT	CASSHPDQDNEKLFF
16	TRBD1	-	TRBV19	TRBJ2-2	TGTGCCACCAACCCGGGACAGGGAGATTTAACCGGGGAGCTGTTTTTT	CATNPGQGDLTGELFF
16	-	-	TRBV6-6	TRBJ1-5	TGTGCCAGCGGACCCCGGGGGCGGTGGGGCAATCAGCCCCAGCATTTT	CASGPRGRWGNQPQHF
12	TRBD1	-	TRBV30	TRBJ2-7	TGTGCCTGGAGCTTGACAGGGGAACGTCAGTACTTC	CAWSLTGERQYF
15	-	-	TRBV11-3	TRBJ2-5	TGTGCCAGCAGCTTAGATCGGACGTATCAAGAGACCCAGTACTTC	CASSLDRTYQETQYF
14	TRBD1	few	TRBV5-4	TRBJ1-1	TGTGCCAGCAGCAAGGGACAGGGGAACACTGAAGCTTTCTTT	CASSKGQGNTEAFF
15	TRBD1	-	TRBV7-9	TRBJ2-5	TGTGCCAGCAGCCAAGCCGGGACAGGCCAAGAGACCCAGTACTTC	CASSQAGTGQETQYF
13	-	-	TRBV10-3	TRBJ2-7	TGTGCCATCAGTGAGTCGGACAGAGGCGAGCAGTACTTC	CAISESDRGEQYF
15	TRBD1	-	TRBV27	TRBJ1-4	TGTGCCAGCAGTTGGTCGGGCAGGGGGGGTGAAAAACTGTTTTTT	CASSWSGRGGEKLFF
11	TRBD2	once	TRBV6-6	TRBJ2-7	TGTGCCAGCCACGGGGGGGAGGAGCAGTACTTC	CASHGGEEQYF
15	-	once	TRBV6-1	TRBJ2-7	TGTGCCAGCAGCGACCAGGCACGGGCCAGCTACGAGCAGTACTTC	CASSDQARASYEQYF
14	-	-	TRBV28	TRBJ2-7	TGTGCCAGCAGTTTAGGAGCGGCCCCCTACGAGCAGTACTTC	CASSLGAAPYEQYF
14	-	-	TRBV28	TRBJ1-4	TGTGCCAGCAGTCCCCCTGGGAGGGATGAAAAACTGTTTTTT	CASSPPGRDEKLFF
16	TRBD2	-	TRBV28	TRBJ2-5	TGTGCCAGCAGTTTATTACTAGCGGGAAGTGAAGAGACCCAGTACTTC	CASSLLLAGSEETQYF
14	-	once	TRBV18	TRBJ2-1	TGTGCCAGCTCACCGCAGAGCTCCTACAATGAGCAGTTCTTC	CASSPQSSYNEQFF
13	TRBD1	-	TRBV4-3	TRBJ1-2	TGCGCCAGCAGCCTTACGGACAGGTCCTCCCCCACCTTC	CASSLTDRSSPTF
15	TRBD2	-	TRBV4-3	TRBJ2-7	TGCGCCAGCAGCCACTCTAGCGGGGTCTTCTACGAGCAGTACTTC	CASSHSSGVFYEQYF
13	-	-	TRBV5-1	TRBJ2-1	TGCGCCAGCAGCTTGGACTCCCGGCAGGAGCAGTTCTTC	CASSLDSRQEQFF
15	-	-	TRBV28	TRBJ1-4	TGTGCCAGCAGAGGCGGGGCAGCCGATAATGAAAAACTGTTTTTT	CASRGGAADNEKLFF
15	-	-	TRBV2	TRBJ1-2	TGTGCCAGCACCTTGAAAACAGGATCTAACTATGGCTACACCTTC	CASTLKTGSNYGYTF
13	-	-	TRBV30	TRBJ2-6	TGTGCCTTGGATCCTTCTGGGGCCAACGTCCTGACTTTC	CALDPSGANVLTF
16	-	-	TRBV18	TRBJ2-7	TGTGCCAGCTCACCGGCTGGACGGGGCAGCTCCTACGAGCAGTACTTC	CASSPAGRGSSYEQYF
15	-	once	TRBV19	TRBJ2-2	TGTGCCAGTAGTATAAACAGCATGGGCATCGGGGAGCTGTTTTTT	CASSINSMGIGELFF
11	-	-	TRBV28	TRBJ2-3	TGTGCCAGCAGCCGACAGGATACGCAGTATTTT	CASSRQDTQYF
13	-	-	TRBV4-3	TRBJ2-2	TGCGCCAGCAGCCAAAGGGGGTTCGGGGAGCTGTTTTTT	CASSQRGFGELFF
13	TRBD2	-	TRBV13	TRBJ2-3	TGTGCCAGCAGCCTCCTAGCGGGGGATACGCAGTATTTT	CASSLLAGDTQYF
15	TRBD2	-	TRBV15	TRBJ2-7	TGTGCCACCAGCAGAGAGAGCGGGAGCCCCCACGAGCAGTACTTC	CATSRESGSPHEQYF
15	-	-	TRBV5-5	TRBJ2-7	TGTGCCAGCAGCTTAACGCTCACGATCTCCTACGAGCAGTACTTC	CASSLTLTISYEQYF
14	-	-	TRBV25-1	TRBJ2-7	TGTGCCAGCAGTGAATATGGCGTTTCCTACGAGCAGTACTTC	CASSEYGVSYEQYF
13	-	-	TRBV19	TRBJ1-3	TGTGCCAGTTTAGGGGCAGGCGGAAACACCATATATTTT	CASLGAGGNTIYF
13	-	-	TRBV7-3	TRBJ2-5	TGTGCCAGCAGCCCCGCCGGTGGGGAGACCCAGTACTTC	CASSPAGGETQYF
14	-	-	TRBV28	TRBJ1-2	TGTGCCAGCAGTTTATGGATGGCGGGCTATGGCTACACCTTC	CASSLWMAGYGYTF
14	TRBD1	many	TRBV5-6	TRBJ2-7	TGTGCCAGCAGCCTGGGACAGGGATACTACGAGCAGTACTTC	CASSLGQGYYEQYF
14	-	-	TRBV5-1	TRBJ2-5	TGCGCCAGCAGCTTCCGGGACATCCAAGAGACCCAGTACTTC	CASSFRDIQETQYF
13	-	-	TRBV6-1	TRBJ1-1	TGTGCCAGCAGTGAAGTAAGATACACTGAAGCTTTCTTT	CASSEVRYTEAFF
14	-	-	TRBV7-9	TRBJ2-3	TGTGCCAGCAGCTTAGGGCAGGGCACAGATACGCAGTATTTT	CASSLGQGTDTQYF
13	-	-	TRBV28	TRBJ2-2	TGTGCCAGCGGCAGGGGAAACACCGGGGAGCTGTTTTTT	CASGRGNTGELFF
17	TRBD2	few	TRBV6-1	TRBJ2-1	TGTGCCAGCAGCGAAACTAGCGGGAGGCGGTCCTACAATGAGCAGTTCTTC	CASSETSGRRSYNEQFF
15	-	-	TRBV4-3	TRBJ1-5	TGCGCCAGCTCCTACGGGATTGGCAGCAATCAGCCCCAGCATTTT	CASSYGIGSNQPQHF
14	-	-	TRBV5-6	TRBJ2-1	TGTGCCAGCAGCTTCTTAAGCTCCTACAATGAGCAGTTCTTC	CASSFLSSYNEQFF